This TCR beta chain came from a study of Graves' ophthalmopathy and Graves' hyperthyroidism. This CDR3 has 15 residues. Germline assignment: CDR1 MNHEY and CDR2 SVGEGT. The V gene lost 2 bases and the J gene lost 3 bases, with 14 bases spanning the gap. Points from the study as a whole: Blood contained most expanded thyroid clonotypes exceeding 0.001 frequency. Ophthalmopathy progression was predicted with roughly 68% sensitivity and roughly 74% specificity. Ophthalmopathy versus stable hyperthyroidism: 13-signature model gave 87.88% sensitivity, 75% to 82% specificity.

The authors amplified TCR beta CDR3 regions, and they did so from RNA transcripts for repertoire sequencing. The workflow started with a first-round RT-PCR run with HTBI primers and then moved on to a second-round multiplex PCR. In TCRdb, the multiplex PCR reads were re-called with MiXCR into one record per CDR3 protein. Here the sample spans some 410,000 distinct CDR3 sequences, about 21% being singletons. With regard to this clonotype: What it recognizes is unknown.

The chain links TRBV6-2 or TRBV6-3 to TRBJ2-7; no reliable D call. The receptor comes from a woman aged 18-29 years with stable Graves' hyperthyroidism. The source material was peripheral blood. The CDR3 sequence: CASSYGFYRYYEQYF. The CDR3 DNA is TGTGCCAGCAGTTACGGTTTCTACCGCTACTACGAGCAGTACTTC.